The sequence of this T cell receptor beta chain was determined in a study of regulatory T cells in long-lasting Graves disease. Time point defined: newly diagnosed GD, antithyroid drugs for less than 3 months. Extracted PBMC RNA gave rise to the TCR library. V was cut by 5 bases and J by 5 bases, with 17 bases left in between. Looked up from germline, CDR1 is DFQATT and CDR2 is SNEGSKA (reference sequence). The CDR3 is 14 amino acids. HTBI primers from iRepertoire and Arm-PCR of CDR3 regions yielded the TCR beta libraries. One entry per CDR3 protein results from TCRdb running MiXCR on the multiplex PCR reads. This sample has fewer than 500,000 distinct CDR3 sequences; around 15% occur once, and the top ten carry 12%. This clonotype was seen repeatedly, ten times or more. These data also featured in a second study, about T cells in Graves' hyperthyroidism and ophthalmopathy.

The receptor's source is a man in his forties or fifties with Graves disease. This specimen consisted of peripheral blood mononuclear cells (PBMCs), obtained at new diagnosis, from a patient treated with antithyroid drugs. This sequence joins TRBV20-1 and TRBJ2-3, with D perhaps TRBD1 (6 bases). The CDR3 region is CSAGTPTLRDTQYF. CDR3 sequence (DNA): TGCAGTGCTGGGACACCGACACTACGAGATACGCAGTATTTT.